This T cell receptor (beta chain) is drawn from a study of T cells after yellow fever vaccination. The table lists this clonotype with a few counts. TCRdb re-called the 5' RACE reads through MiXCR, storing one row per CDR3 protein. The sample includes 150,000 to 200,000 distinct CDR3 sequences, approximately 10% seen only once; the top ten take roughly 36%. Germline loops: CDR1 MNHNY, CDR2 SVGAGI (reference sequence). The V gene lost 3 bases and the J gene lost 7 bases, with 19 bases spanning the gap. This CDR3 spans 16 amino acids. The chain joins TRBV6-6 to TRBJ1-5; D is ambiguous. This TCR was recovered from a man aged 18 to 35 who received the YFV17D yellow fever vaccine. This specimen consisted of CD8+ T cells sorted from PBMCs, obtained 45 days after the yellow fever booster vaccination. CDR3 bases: TGTGCCAGCAGTTATAATCCCCACGTGGGAGGGCAGCCCCAGCATTTT. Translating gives CASSYNPHVGGQPQHF.